This record covers a single T cell receptor beta chain. The antigen is not known. The record originates from a study of cytomegalovirus exposure and HLA in healthy donors. Turning to the study itself: The approximately 110 validation repertoires and the roughly 680 first-cohort repertoires shared a platform, a later analysis reported. Regarding the study as a whole: There were about 160 TCR beta chains listed as cytomegalovirus-associated. The majority of TCR sequences were rare, yet some public TCRs appeared in many donors. It was reported that the classifier diagnosed cytomegalovirus status with high specificity and sensitivity in both the original and validation cohorts.

The length of the CDR3 is 13 residues. CDR1 is SGHNT, CDR2 YYREEE, per germline (reference sequence). V lost 1 base and J 3 bases, leaving 4 bases between the germline ends. Some clones are missing from TCRdb's copy, which holds only in-frame ones; the method was immunoSEQ multiplex PCR. This table has a few hundred thousand clones, around 90% appearing once. The V and J genes are TRBV5-4 and TRBJ2-2; D unclear. This TCR was sampled from a man aged 30 to 45 in good health and CMV-seronegative. The specimen was PBMCs. The CDR3 loop is CASSLPDTGELFF. Here the CDR3 DNA reads TGTGCCAGCAGCTTGCCGGACACCGGGGAGCTGTTTTTT.